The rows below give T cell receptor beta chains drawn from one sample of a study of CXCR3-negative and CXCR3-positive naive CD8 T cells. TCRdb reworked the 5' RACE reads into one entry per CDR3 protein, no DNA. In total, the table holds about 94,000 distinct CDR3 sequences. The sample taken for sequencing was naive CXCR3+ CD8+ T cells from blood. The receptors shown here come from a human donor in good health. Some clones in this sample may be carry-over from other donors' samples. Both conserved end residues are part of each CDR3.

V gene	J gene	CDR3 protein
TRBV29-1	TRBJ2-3	CSVEPSGVGTDTQYF
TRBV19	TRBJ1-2	CASSMSGYGYTF
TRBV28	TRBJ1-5	CASSNPRTAYQPQHF
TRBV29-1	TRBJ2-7	CSVKTGGVPYEQYF
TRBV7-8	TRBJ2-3	CASSPLAGPDTQYF
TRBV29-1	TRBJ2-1	CSVVGGNEQFF
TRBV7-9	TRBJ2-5	CASSFEGPQETQYF
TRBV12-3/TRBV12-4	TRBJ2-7	CASSPRRSSYEQYF
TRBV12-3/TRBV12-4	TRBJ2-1	CASSHPRAYNEQFF
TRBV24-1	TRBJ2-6	CATSETGTGWIGANVLTF
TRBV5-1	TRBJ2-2	CASSLDLAGGKSNTGELFF
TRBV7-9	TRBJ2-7	CASSYDRYEQYF
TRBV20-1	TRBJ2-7	CSASQGWAYEQYF
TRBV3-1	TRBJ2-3	CASSHDGLAVPLDTQYF
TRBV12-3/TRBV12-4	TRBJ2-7	CASSKSSEQYF
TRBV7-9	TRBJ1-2	CASHWTGGYGYTF
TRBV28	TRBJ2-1	CASSPGTVGEQFF
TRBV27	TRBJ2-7	CASSGGDSWDEQYF
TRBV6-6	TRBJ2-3	CASILGDTQYF
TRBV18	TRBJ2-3	CASSHGDFGTDTQYF
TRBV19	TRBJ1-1	CASSIYSAVEAFF
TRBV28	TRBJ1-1	CASTLAGGRTEAFF
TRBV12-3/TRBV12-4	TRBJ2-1	CARGGRRGQFF
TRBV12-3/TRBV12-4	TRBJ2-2	CASSLVVSVAGGPGELFF
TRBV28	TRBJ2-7	CASRLAGADEQYF
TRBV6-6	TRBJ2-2	CAAAHTGASRTGELFF
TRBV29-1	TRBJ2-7	CSVMGGAYEQYF
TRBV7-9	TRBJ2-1	CASRRGSGEQFF
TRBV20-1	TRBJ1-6	CSARQGRDNSPLHF
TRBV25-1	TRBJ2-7	CASTTSGRSEQYF
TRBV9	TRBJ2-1	CASRGQGANEQFF
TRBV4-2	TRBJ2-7	CASSQLPTGDYEQYF
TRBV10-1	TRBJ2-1	CASSESGRGLSYNEQFF
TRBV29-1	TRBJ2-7	CSVEDRNRNYEQYF
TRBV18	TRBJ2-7	CASSPKDPSYEQYF
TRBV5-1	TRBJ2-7	CASSDKAPSTYEQYF
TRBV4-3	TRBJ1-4	CASSQDGGTGAEKLFF
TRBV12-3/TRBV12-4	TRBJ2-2	CASRALAGGPYTGELFF
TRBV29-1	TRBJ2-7	CSVVWGSSYEQYF
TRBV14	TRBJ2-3	CASSQVSLAGDTQYF
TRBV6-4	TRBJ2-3	CASSMGTDTQYF
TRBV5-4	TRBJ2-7	CASSLKTEQYF
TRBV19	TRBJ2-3	CASAGTSGTDTQYF
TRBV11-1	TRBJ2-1	CASSFQRASGNHNEQFF
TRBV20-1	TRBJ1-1	CSARDLGMNTEAFF
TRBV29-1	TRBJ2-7	CSVLGGAHVHTNEQYF
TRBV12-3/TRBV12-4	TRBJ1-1	CASTPNTEAFF
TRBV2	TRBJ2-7	CASRYGTAASYEQYF